The present T cell receptor (beta chain) was sequenced within a study of blood T cell repertoires in COVID-19. About the research overall: Researchers got acute and convalescent COVID-19 samples from the United States, Italy and Spain. The cDNA or gDNA used as material had been derived from T cells, B-cell-depleted T cells, or PBMCs.

Generated by immunoSEQ multiplex PCR, the TCRdb table keeps only in-frame clones and is missing some. The table records about 180,000 clones, approximately 85% of them present only once. The V segment lost 5 bases and the J segment 4 bases; nucleotides outside the gene matches: 4. This CDR3 spans 13 amino acids. The receptor was derived from a woman aged 50 to 65 with COVID-19, enrolled during active disease. Material for sequencing was peripheral blood. The chain carries TRBV12-3 or TRBV12-4 and TRBJ1-2; 7 bases map to TRBD1. The CDR3 region is CASSQQGIYGYTF. The CDR3 bases are TGTGCCAGCAGTCAACAGGGGATCTATGGCTACACCTTC.